This T cell receptor beta chain was captured by sequencing in a study of control samples from healthy donors and cancer patients. Only in-frame clones appear in the TCRdb table, and some are missing; sequencing was by immunoSEQ multiplex PCR. Of 120,000 or so clones listed, about 95% were seen once; the top ten hold around 3.6%. The CDR3 loop spans 14 amino acids. Germline CDR1 SQVTM, CDR2 ANQGSEA. The ends were cut back, 3 bases at V and 7 bases at J, with 19 bases in the middle. Input material: blood. This TCR was sampled from a man aged 30 to 39 in good health. The chain couples TRBV29-1 to TRBJ2-7; D tentatively fits TRBD1 or TRBD2 (5 bases each). The CDR3 region is CSVDSGTVAIEQYF. CDR3 coding DNA: TGCAGCGTTGATTCCGGGACCGTTGCTATAGAGCAGTACTTC.